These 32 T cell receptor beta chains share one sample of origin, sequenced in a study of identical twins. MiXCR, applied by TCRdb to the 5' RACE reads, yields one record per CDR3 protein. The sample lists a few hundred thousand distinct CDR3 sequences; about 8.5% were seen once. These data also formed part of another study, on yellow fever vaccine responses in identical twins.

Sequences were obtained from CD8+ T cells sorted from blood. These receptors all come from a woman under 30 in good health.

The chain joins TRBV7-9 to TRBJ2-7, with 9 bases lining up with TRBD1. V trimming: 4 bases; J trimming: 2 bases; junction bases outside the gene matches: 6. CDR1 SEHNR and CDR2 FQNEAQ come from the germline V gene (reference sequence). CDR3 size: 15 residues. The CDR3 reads CASSSGTGLPYEQYF. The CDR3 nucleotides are TGTGCCAGCAGCTCTGGGACAGGGCTTCCCTACGAGCAGTACTTC.

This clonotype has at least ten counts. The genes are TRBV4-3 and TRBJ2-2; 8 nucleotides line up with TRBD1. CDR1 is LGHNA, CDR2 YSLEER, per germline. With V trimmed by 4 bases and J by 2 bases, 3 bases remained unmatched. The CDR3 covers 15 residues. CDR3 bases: TGCGCCAGCAGCCTTGGGACAGGCAACACCGGGGAGCTGTTTTTT. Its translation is CASSLGTGNTGELFF.

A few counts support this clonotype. The CDR3 spells CSAHPSGAYQETQYF. The CDR3 DNA reads as TGCAGTGCCCACCCTAGCGGGGCTTACCAAGAGACCCAGTACTTC. J is TRBJ2-5 and V is TRBV20-1; 9 bases are a match to TRBD2. J gave up 0 bases and V 6 bases, and 8 bases lay outside the gene matches. Germline CDR1 DFQATT, CDR2 SNEGSKA (reference sequence). The CDR3 runs 15 residues.

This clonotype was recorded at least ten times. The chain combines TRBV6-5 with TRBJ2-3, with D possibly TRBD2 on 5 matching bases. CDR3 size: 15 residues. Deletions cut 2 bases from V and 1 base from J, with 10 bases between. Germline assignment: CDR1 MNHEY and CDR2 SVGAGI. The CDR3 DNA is TGTGCCAGCAGTTACCAGCGGATGGGCACAGATACGCAGTATTTT. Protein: CASSYQRMGTDTQYF.

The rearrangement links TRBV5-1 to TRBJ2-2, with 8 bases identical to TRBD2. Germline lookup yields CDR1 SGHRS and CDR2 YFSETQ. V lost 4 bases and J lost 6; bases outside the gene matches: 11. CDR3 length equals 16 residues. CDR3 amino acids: CASSHPGTSLPGELFF. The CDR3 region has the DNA TGCGCCAGCAGCCATCCCGGGACTAGTCTCCCCGGGGAGCTGTTTTTT. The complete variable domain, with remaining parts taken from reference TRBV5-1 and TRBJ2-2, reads KAGVTQTPRYLIKTRGQQVTLSCSPISGHRSVSWYQQTPGQGLQFLFEYFSETQRNKGNFPGRFSGRQFSNSRSEMNVSTLELGDSALYLCASSHPGTSLPGELFFGEGSRLTVL.

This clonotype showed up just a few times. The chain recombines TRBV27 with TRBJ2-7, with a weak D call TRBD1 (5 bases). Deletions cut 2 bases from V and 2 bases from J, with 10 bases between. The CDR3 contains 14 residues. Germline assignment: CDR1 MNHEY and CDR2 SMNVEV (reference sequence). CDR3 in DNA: TGTGCCAGCAGTTTAAGGGGAAGCCCCTACGAGCAGTACTTC. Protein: CASSLRGSPYEQYF.

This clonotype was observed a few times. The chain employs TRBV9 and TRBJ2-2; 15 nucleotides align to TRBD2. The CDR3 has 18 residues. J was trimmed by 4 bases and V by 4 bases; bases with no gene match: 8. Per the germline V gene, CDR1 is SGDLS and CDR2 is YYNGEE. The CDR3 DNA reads TGTGCCAGCAGCCACGGACTAGCGGGGGGGCGGAGCACCGGGGAGCTGTTTTTT. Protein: CASSHGLAGGRSTGELFF.

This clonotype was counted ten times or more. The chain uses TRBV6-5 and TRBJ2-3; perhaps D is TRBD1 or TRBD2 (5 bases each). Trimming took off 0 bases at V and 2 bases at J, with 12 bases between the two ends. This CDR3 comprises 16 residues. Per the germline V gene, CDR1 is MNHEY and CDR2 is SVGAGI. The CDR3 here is CASSYSRGPLTDTQYF. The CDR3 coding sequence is TGTGCCAGCAGTTACTCGAGGGGACCGCTCACAGATACGCAGTATTTT.

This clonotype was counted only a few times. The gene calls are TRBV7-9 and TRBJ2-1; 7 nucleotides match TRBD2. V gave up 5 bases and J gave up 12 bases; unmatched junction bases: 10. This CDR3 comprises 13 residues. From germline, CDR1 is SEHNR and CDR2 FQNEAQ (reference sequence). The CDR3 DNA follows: TGTGCCAGCAGCGCACCAGCGGGGATCGCGCAGTTCTTC. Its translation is CASSAPAGIAQFF.

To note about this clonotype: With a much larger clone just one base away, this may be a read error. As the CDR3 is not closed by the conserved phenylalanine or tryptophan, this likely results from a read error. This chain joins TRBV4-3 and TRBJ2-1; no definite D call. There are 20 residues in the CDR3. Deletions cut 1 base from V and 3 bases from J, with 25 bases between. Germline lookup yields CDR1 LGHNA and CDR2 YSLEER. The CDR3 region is CASSQVLGPYLTTDYNEQFS. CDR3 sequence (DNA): TGCGCCAGCAGCCAAGTATTAGGTCCCTATCTCACTACTGACTACAATGAGCAGTTCTCC.

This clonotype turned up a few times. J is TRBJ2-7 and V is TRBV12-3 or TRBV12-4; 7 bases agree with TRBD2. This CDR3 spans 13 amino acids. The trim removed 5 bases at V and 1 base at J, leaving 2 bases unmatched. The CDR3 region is CASSDGGSYEQYF. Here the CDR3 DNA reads TGTGCCAGCAGTGACGGGGGGTCCTACGAGCAGTACTTC.

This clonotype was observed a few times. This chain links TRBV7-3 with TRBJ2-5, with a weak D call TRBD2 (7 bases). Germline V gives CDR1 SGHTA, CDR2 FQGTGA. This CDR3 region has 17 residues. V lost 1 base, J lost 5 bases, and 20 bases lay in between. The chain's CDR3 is CASSLMDRGAEGETQYF. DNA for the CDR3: TGTGCCAGCAGCTTAATGGATCGGGGGGCAGAGGGGGAGACCCAGTACTTC. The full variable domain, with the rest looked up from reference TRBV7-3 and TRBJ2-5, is GAGVSQTPSNKVTEKGKYVELRCDPISGHTALYWYRQSLGQGPEFLIYFQGTGAADDSGLPNDRFFAVRPEGSVSTLKIQRTERGDSAVYLCASSLMDRGAEGETQYFGPGTRLLVL.

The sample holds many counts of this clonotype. Here the CDR3 DNA reads TGCGCCAGCAGCTATGGGACAGGCGCCTACGAGCAGTACTTC. As protein: CASSYGTGAYEQYF. The gene calls are TRBV5-1 and TRBJ2-7, with 8 bases identical to TRBD1. The J segment lost 2 bases and the V segment lost 3 bases, leaving 4 bases of the junction unmatched. The CDR3 loop spans 14 amino acids. Germline assignment: CDR1 SGHRS and CDR2 YFSETQ.

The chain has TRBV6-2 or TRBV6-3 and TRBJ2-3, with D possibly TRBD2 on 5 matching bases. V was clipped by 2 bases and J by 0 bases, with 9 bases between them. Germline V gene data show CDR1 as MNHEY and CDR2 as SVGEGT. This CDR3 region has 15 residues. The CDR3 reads CASSYQRDSTDTQYF. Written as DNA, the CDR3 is TGTGCCAGCAGTTACCAGAGGGATAGCACAGATACGCAGTATTTT.

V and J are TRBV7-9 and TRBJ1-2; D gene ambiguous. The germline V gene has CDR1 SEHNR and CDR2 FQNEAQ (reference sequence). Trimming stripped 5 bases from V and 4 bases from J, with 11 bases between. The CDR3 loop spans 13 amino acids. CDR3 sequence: CASSPYVGYGYTF. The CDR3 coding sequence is TGTGCCAGCAGCCCGTACGTGGGCTATGGCTACACCTTC.

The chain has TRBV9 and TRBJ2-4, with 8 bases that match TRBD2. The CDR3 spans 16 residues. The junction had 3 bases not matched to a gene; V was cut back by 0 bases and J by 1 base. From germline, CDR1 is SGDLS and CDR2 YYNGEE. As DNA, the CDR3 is TGTGCCAGCAGCGTAGGCGGGGGGCGGGCCAAAAACATTCAGTACTTC. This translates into CASSVGGGRAKNIQYF. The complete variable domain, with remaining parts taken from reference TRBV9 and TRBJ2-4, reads DSGVTQTPKHLITATGQRVTLRCSPRSGDLSVYWYQQSLDQGLQFLIQYYNGEERAKGNILERFSAQQFPDLHSELNLSSLELGDSALYFCASSVGGGRAKNIQYFGAGTRLSVL.

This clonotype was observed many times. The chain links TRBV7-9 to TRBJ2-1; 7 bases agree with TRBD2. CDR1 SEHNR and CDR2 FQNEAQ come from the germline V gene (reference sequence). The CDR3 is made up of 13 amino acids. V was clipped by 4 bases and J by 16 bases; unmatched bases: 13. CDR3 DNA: TGTGCCAGCAGCTCAAGGGGACTACCACCGCCTTTCTTC. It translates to CASSSRGLPPPFF.

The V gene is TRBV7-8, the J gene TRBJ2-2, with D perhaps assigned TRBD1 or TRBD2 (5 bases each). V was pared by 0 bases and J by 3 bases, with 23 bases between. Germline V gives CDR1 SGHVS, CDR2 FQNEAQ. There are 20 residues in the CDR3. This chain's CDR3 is CASSLARGISRIPYTGELFF. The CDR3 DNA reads TGTGCCAGCAGCTTAGCGAGGGGCATTAGCCGTATTCCCTACACCGGGGAGCTGTTTTTT.

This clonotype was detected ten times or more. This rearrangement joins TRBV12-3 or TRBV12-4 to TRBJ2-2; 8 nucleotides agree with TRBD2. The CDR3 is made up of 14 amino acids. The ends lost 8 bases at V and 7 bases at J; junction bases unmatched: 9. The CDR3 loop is CASQRELGDGELFF. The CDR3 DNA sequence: TGTGCCAGCCAGCGGGAGCTGGGAGACGGGGAGCTGTTTTTT.

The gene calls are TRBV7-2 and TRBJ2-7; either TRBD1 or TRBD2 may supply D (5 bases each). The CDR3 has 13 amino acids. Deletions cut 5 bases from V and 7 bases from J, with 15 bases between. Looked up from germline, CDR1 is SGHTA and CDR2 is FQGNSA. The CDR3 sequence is CASSVDYRKEQYF. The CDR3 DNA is TGTGCCAGCAGCGTCGACTACAGGAAGGAGCAGTACTTC.

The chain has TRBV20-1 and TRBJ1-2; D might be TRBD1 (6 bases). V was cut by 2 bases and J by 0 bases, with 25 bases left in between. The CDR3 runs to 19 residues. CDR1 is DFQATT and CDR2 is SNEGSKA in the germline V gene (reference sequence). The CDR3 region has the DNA TGCAGTGCTAGACCCAAGGAACAGGGAGGGCTCAGGACTAACTATGGCTACACCTTC. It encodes CSARPKEQGGLRTNYGYTF.

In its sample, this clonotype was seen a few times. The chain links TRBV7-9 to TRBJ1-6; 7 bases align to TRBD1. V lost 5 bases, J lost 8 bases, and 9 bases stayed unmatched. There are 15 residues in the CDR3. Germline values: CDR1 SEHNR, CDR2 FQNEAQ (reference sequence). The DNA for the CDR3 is TGTGCCAGCAGCGACCCACAGGGGATGTATTCACCCCTCCACTTT. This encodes CASSDPQGMYSPLHF.

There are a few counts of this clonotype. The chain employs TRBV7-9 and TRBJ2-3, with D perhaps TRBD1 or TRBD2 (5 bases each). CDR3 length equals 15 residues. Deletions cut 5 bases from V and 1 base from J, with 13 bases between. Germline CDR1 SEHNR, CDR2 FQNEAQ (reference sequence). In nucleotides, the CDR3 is TGTGCCAGCAGCGGCCGGGACGCGGGCACAGATACGCAGTATTTT. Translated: CASSGRDAGTDTQYF.

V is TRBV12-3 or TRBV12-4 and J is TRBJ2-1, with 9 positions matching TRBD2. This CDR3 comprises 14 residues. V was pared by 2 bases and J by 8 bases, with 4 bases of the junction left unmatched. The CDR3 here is CASSLPLAGDEQFF. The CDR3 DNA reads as TGTGCCAGCAGTTTACCACTAGCGGGCGATGAGCAGTTCTTC.

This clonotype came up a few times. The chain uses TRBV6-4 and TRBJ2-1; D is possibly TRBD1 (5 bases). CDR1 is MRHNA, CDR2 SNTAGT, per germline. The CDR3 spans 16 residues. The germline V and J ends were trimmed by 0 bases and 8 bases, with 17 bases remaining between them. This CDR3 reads CASSDSDTVQFHEQFF. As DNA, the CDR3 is TGTGCCAGCAGTGACTCGGACACCGTACAGTTCCATGAGCAGTTCTTC.

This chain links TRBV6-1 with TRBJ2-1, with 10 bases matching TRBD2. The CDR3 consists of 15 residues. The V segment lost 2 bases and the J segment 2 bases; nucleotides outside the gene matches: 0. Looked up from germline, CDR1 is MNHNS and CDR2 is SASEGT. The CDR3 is CASSELAGAYNEQFF. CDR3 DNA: TGTGCCAGCAGTGAACTAGCGGGGGCCTACAATGAGCAGTTCTTC.

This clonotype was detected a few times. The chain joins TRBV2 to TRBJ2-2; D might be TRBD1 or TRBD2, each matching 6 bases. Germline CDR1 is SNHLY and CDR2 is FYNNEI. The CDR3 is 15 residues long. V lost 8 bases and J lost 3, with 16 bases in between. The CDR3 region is CASPKGGGDTGELFF. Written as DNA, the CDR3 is TGTGCCAGCCCCAAGGGGGGAGGCGACACCGGGGAGCTGTTTTTT.

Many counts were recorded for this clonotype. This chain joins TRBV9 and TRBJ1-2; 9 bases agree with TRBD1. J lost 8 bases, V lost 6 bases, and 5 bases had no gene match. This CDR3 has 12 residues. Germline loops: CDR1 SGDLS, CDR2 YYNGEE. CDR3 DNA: TGTGCCAGCAAGGGGACAGGGAGCGGCTACACCTTC. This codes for CASKGTGSGYTF.

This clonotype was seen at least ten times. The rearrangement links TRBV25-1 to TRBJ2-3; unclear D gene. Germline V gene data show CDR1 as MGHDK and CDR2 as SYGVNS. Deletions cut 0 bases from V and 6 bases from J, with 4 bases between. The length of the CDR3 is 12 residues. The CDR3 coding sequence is TGTGCCAGCAGTGAATATACGGATACGCAGTATTTT. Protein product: CASSEYTDTQYF.

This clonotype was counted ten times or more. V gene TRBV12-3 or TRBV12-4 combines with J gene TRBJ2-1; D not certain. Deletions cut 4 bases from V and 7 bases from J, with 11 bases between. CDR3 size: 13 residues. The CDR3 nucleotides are TGTGCCAGCAGTTCACCCCTGGAGAATGAGCAGTTCTTC. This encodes CASSSPLENEQFF.

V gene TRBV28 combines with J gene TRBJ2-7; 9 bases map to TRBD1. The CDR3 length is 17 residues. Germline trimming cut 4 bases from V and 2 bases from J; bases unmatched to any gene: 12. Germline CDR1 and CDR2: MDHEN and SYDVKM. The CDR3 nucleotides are TGTGCCAGCAGTTCCTGGGGGACAGGGTTTGGGCCCTACGAGCAGTACTTC. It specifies CASSSWGTGFGPYEQYF.

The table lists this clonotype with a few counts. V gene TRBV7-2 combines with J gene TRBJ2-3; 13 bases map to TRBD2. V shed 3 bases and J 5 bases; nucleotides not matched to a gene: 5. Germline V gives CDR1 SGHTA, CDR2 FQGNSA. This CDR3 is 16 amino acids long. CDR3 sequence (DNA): TGTGCCAGCAGCTTGGGACTAGCGGGATGGGTAGATACGCAGTATTTT. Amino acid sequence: CASSLGLAGWVDTQYF.